The 27 T cell receptor beta chains listed next were all sequenced from one sample in a study of blood T cells in healthy people across ages. The use of a sample-barcoded 5' primer and a J-beta primer mix characterized a second PCR of 7 to 11 cycles. Using its own MiXCR run on the 5' RACE reads, TCRdb lists one record per CDR3 protein. Of over 1,500,000 distinct CDR3 sequences detected, about two fifths appear once; the ten largest clones hold under 25%. Sample: blood. The receptors here all came from a human donor in good health.

V usage is TRBV5-8 and J usage is TRBJ2-1, with D possibly TRBD1 on 6 matching bases. CDR1 SGHTS and CDR2 YDEGEE come from the germline V gene. With 9 bases removed from V and 3 bases from J, the gap between germline ends came to 19 bases. This CDR3 contains 15 residues. DNA for the CDR3: TGTGCCACCCTCCTCGGGACACTCCTCTACAATGAGCAGTTCTTC. Its protein is CATLLGTLLYNEQFF.

Only a few counts were recorded for this clonotype. The chain employs TRBV5-1 and TRBJ2-1, with 12 bases matching TRBD1. With 1 base clipped from V and 9 bases from J, the junction kept 8 bases outside the gene matches. The CDR3 is 16 amino acids. Germline CDR1 SGHRS, CDR2 YFSETQ. The CDR3 DNA sequence: TGCGCCAGCAGCTTGTATGGGACAGGGGGCCGAGGTGAGCAGTTCTTC. It translates to CASSLYGTGGRGEQFF. Full variable domain (remainder filled in from reference TRBV5-1 and TRBJ2-1): KAGVTQTPRYLIKTRGQQVTLSCSPISGHRSVSWYQQTPGQGLQFLFEYFSETQRNKGNFPGRFSGRQFSNSRSEMNVSTLELGDSALYLCASSLYGTGGRGEQFFGPGTRLTVL.

The chain has TRBV29-1 and TRBJ2-3; 11 bases are a match to TRBD2. Germline CDR1 SQVTM, CDR2 ANQGSEA. CDR3 length: 12 amino acids. V shed 7 bases and J 14 bases; nucleotides not matched to a gene: 11. The CDR3 region is CSGGTSGGRLYF. DNA of the CDR3: TGCAGCGGTGGAACTAGCGGGGGTCGGCTGTATTTT.

The CDR3 loop reads CASSAGTGGKVAEAFF. The CDR3 DNA reads as TGTGCCAGCAGTGCCGGGACAGGGGGTAAGGTCGCTGAAGCTTTCTTT. The genes are TRBV28 and TRBJ1-1, with 11 positions matching TRBD1. The CDR3 has 16 amino acids. Germline values: CDR1 MDHEN, CDR2 SYDVKM. Trimming took 5 bases from V and 6 from J; bases not matched to a gene: 11.

Worth noting for this clonotype: A read error may explain this, as a much larger clone is one base away. This chain uses TRBV28 with TRBJ2-7; possible D gene TRBD1, 5 bases. This CDR3 region has 13 residues. Germline-derived CDR1 and CDR2 are MDHEN and SYDVKM. This CDR3 is CVSSFLRTREQYF. CDR3 DNA: TGTGTCAGCAGTTTCCTGCGGACACGCGAGCAGTACTTC.

The chain uses TRBV20-1 and TRBJ2-1; D not resolved. V lost 5 bases to trimming and J lost 5 bases, with 13 bases between them. Germline lookup yields CDR1 DFQATT and CDR2 SNEGSKA (reference sequence). This CDR3 region has 13 residues. CDR3 sequence (DNA): TGCAGTGCTTTATGGCAAACCGACAATGAGCAGTTCTTC. It specifies CSALWQTDNEQFF.

The V gene is TRBV10-3, the J gene TRBJ2-4; the D call may be TRBD1 or TRBD2 (5 bases each). V dropped 4 bases and J dropped 13 bases, with 20 bases sitting between them. This CDR3 comprises 14 residues. Germline V gene data show CDR1 as ENHRY and CDR2 as SYGVKD. The CDR3 coding sequence is TGTGCCATCAGTGGAACTTACCCTTTGGGGGAGCAGTACTTC. Amino acid sequence: CAISGTYPLGEQYF.

The chain joins TRBV12-5 to TRBJ1-1; unclear D gene. Trimming shortened V by 0 bases and J by 4 bases, and 9 bases separated the two germline ends. The CDR3 has 14 residues. The germline gives CDR1 LGHNT, CDR2 FRNRAP. CDR3 amino acids: CASGLVLGSTEAFF. Written as DNA, the CDR3 is TGTGCTAGTGGTTTGGTACTAGGGAGCACTGAAGCTTTCTTT.

This sequence joins TRBV7-3 and TRBJ2-1; D possibly uses TRBD1 or TRBD2 (5 bases each). The CDR3 loop spans 15 amino acids. Trimming cost V 4 bases and J 3 bases, with 13 bases left between them. The V gene's germline CDR1 is SGHTA and CDR2 FQGTGA. In DNA form, the CDR3 reads TGTGCCAGCAGCTCCCCTTCGGGGCTCTACAATGAGCAGTTCTTC. This sequence encodes CASSSPSGLYNEQFF. The full variable domain, completed using reference TRBV7-3 and TRBJ2-1, is GAGVSQTPSNKVTEKGKYVELRCDPISGHTALYWYRQSLGQGPEFLIYFQGTGAADDSGLPNDRFFAVRPEGSVSTLKIQRTERGDSAVYLCASSSPSGLYNEQFFGPGTRLTVL.

The rearrangement links TRBV7-8 to TRBJ2-3, with 8 bases that match TRBD2. CDR1 is SGHVS and CDR2 is FQNEAQ in the germline V gene. Trimming cost V 5 bases and J 1 base; bases outside gene matches: 8. The CDR3 has 16 residues. The CDR3 here is CASSPRAGARTDTQYF. The CDR3, as DNA: TGTGCCAGCAGCCCAAGAGCGGGGGCTCGCACAGATACGCAGTATTTT.

The chain is built from TRBV7-9 and TRBJ2-3; D gene ambiguous. The CDR3 is 16 amino acids. CDR1 and CDR2 (germline): SEHNR, FQNEAQ (reference sequence). Trimming removed 5 bases at V and 8 bases at J, with 23 bases between. CDR3 in amino acids: CASSPFRVVSSTTQYF. Here the CDR3 DNA reads TGTGCCAGCAGCCCCTTTCGGGTCGTGAGTTCTACTACGCAGTATTTT.

J is TRBJ2-7 and V is TRBV20-1, with 12 bases matching TRBD2. This CDR3 comprises 14 residues. Germline V gene data show CDR1 as DFQATT and CDR2 as SNEGSKA (reference sequence). V was clipped by 7 bases and J by 1 base; unmatched bases: 5. This CDR3 reads CSGPTSGGSYEQYF. In DNA form, the CDR3 reads TGCAGTGGTCCGACTAGCGGGGGTTCCTACGAGCAGTACTTC.

This clonotype appeared once. J is TRBJ2-7 and V is TRBV6-2 or TRBV6-3; D is perhaps TRBD1 (7 bases). Germline values: CDR1 MNHEY, CDR2 SVGEGT. The ends were cut back, 6 bases at V and 3 bases at J, with 18 bases in the middle. This CDR3 region has 15 residues. The chain's CDR3 is CASSSIRQGGYEQYF. CDR3 bases: TGTGCCAGCAGCTCAATTAGACAGGGAGGCTACGAGCAGTACTTC.

V and J are TRBV20-1 and TRBJ1-2; D is possibly TRBD1 (6 bases). The V gene's germline CDR1 is DFQATT and CDR2 SNEGSKA (reference sequence). CDR3 length: 14 amino acids. The V end lost 4 bases, the J end lost 4 bases, and 16 bases lay between the germline ends. The CDR3 region has the DNA TGCAGTGCTACTAGACAGGCCAAAGCCTATGGCTACACCTTC. Its protein product is CSATRQAKAYGYTF.

This clonotype was detected only a few times. The J gene is TRBJ2-3, the V gene TRBV4-1, with 10 nucleotides matching TRBD2. The germline gives CDR1 MGHRA, CDR2 YSYEKL. The V gene end was trimmed by 1 base and the J gene end by 2 bases; junction bases not matched to a gene: 9. The CDR3 spans 18 residues. CDR3 protein: CASSQVLAGAGFTDTQYF. For the CDR3, the DNA is TGCGCCAGCAGCCAAGTCCTAGCGGGGGCCGGTTTCACAGATACGCAGTATTTT.

This clonotype was observed a few times. The rearrangement joins TRBV20-1 to TRBJ2-3; D gene ambiguous. The CDR3 consists of 13 residues. Germline-derived CDR1 and CDR2 are DFQATT and SNEGSKA (reference sequence). Trimming left V 5 bases short and J 8 bases short, with 17 bases between. The CDR3 is CSAEAATESTQYF. The CDR3 nucleotides read TGCAGTGCTGAGGCCGCCACGGAATCTACGCAGTATTTT.

CDR3 coding DNA: TGTGCCAGCAGCGTGACCGGGACATCGAACAATGAGCAGTTCTTC. It is translated as CASSVTGTSNNEQFF. The chain links TRBV9 to TRBJ2-1; D may be TRBD1 (6 bases). Germline V gene data show CDR1 as SGDLS and CDR2 as YYNGEE. Trimming cost V 2 bases and J 5 bases, with 14 bases left between them. The CDR3 loop spans 15 amino acids.

This clonotype was observed a few times. V gene TRBV30 combines with J gene TRBJ1-1; the D gene is possibly TRBD1 (5 bases). CDR1 is GTSNPN and CDR2 is SVGIG in the germline V gene (reference sequence). The CDR3 has 16 amino acids. The V and J ends lost 2 bases and 6 bases respectively, with 22 bases between them. The CDR3 here is CAWSPPSETVRAEAFF. In DNA, the CDR3 is TGTGCCTGGAGTCCGCCGTCTGAGACAGTCCGCGCTGAAGCTTTCTTT.

The V call is TRBV5-1, the J call TRBJ2-7; TRBD2 is a possible D gene (7 bases). CDR1 is SGHRS and CDR2 is YFSETQ in the germline V gene. Trimming left V 3 bases short and J 2 bases short, with 18 bases between. This CDR3 region has 16 residues. DNA of the CDR3: TGCGCCAGCAGCTCCCCCCACGTGGGGGGGCCCTACGAGCAGTACTTC. It is translated as CASSSPHVGGPYEQYF.

The rearrangement uses TRBV10-3 and TRBJ2-7; 13 bases line up with TRBD2. The CDR3 runs 21 residues. The ends lost 2 bases at V and 2 bases at J; junction bases unmatched: 18. The germline gives CDR1 ENHRY, CDR2 SYGVKD. The CDR3 nucleotides are TGTGCCATCAGTGAGCCGGCGCCAGGGACTAGCGGGATGCTGGACCCCTACGAGCAGTACTTC. This translates into CAISEPAPGTSGMLDPYEQYF.

This clonotype was recorded only once. CDR3 in amino acids: CASSLDVSPDTEAFF. The CDR3 DNA reads TGTGCCAGCAGCTTAGACGTTAGCCCAGACACTGAAGCTTTCTTT. The chain links TRBV13 to TRBJ1-1; D is unclear. Trimming stripped 1 base from V and 3 bases from J, with 12 bases between. The CDR3 consists of 15 residues. Germline V gene data show CDR1 as PRHDT and CDR2 as FYEKMQ (reference sequence).

The V call is TRBV11-2, the J call TRBJ2-5; 10 bases are shared with TRBD1. CDR3 length: 13 amino acids. Germline CDR1 reads SGHAT; CDR2 reads FQNNGV. The junction had 6 bases not matched to a gene; V was cut back by 1 base and J by 13 bases. Here the CDR3 DNA reads TGTGCCAGCAGCTTAGGGACAGGGGGACTTCTGTACTTC. Translation: CASSLGTGGLLYF.

V gene TRBV7-9 combines with J gene TRBJ2-1; TRBD2 is a possible D gene (5 bases). Germline V gene lookup returns CDR1 SEHNR and CDR2 FQNEAQ (reference sequence). Trimming shortened V by 5 bases and J by 10 bases, and 9 bases separated the two germline ends. The CDR3 spans 11 residues. DNA for the CDR3: TGTGCCAGCAGCCCCGAGGGAGAGCAGTTCTTC. Translation gives CASSPEGEQFF. The full variable domain, rest sourced from reference TRBV7-9 and TRBJ2-1, is DTGVSQNPRHKITKRGQNVTFRCDPISEHNRLYWYRQTLGQGPEFLTYFQNEAQLEKSRLLSDRFSAERPKGSFSTLEIQRTEQGDSAMYLCASSPEGEQFFGPGTRLTVL.

This clonotype was recorded a few times. The J gene is TRBJ1-1, the V gene TRBV12-5; 9 nucleotides agree with TRBD1. CDR3 length equals 16 residues. The V gene end was trimmed by 0 bases and the J gene end by 1 base; junction bases not matched to a gene: 3. Germline V gene lookup returns CDR1 LGHNT and CDR2 FRNRAP. The CDR3 region is CASGLVQGATNTEAFF. The CDR3 nucleotides read TGTGCTAGTGGTTTGGTACAGGGGGCGACGAACACTGAAGCTTTCTTT.

The rearrangement joins TRBV24-1 to TRBJ2-3; D ambiguous. The V gene's germline CDR1 is KGHDR and CDR2 SFDVKD. The CDR3 length is 14 residues. V was pared by 6 bases and J by 4 bases, with 13 bases between. The CDR3 is CATSSGYSPDTQYF. Written as DNA, the CDR3 is TGTGCCACCAGTTCCGGGTATTCCCCAGATACGCAGTATTTT.

This clonotype turned up a few times. This rearrangement joins TRBV7-3 to TRBJ2-1, with D possibly matching TRBD1 (6 bases). The V end was cut by 5 bases, the J end by 6 bases, with 11 bases between. The V gene's germline CDR1 is SGHTA and CDR2 FQGTGA. The CDR3 runs to 13 residues. CDR3 sequence: CASSPTGINEQFF. The CDR3 coding sequence is TGTGCCAGCAGCCCGACAGGTATCAATGAGCAGTTCTTC.

To note about this clonotype: Relative to the germline gene, one junction end is altered; a read error may explain this. The genes are TRBV14 and TRBJ2-1, with 11 bases aligning to TRBD2. The CDR3 contains 15 residues. Germline V gene lookup returns CDR1 SGHDN and CDR2 FVKESK. Here the CDR3 reads CASNQLAGDRSEQFF. The CDR3 region has the DNA TGTGCCAGCAACCAACTAGCGGGGGACCGTAGTGAGCAGTTCTTC. Drawing the rest from reference TRBV14 and TRBJ2-1, the complete variable domain is EAGVTQFPSHSVIEKGQTVTLRCDPISGHDNLYWYRRVMGKEIKFLLHFVKESKQDESGMPNNRFLAERTGGTYSTLKVQPAELEDSGVYFCASNQLAGDRSEQFFGPGTRLTVL.